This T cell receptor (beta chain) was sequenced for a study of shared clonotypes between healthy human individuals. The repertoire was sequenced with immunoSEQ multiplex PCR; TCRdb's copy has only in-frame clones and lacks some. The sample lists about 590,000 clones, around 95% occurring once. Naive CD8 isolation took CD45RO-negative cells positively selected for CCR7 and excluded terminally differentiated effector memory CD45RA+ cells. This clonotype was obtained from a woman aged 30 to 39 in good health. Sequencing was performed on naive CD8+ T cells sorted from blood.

This CDR3 is CTALGNYGYTF. DNA for the CDR3: TGCACCGCGCTAGGGAACTATGGCTACACCTTC. This chain connects TRBV29-1 to TRBJ1-2; D is unresolved. The length of the CDR3 is 11 residues. Germline V gene sequence: CDR1 SQVTM, CDR2 ANQGSEA.